The 21 T cell receptor beta chains below were found in one sample sequenced in a study of regulatory T cells in long-lasting Graves disease. Regarding time point: newly diagnosed GD, antithyroid drugs for less than 3 months. PBMC-derived RNA was used for the TCR library. TCR beta libraries were built with iRepertoire HTBI primers and Arm-PCR of CDR3 regions. TCRdb redid the calling of the multiplex PCR reads with MiXCR, one entry per CDR3 protein. The data contain about 500,000 distinct CDR3 sequences, about 11% of them seen just once; the ten biggest clones take up 8% to 10%. The same sample was also used in a study of T cells in Graves' hyperthyroidism and ophthalmopathy.

The sequences come from peripheral blood mononuclear cells (PBMCs), collected at new diagnosis, from a patient treated with antithyroid drugs. These receptor sequences come from a woman in her twenties or thirties with Graves disease.

This sequence joins TRBV20-1 and TRBJ2-7, with 7 bases matching TRBD2. The germline gives CDR1 DFQATT, CDR2 SNEGSKA (reference sequence). V shed 0 bases and J 3 bases; nucleotides not matched to a gene: 5. The CDR3 contains 14 residues. As DNA, the CDR3 is TGCAGTGCTAGAGACGCGGGAGTGTTCTACGAGCAGTACTTC. It codes for CSARDAGVFYEQYF.

This clonotype was observed a handful of times. This rearrangement joins TRBV27 to TRBJ1-1; possible D gene TRBD1, 5 bases. CDR3 length: 14 amino acids. V dropped 4 bases and J dropped 4 bases, with 13 bases sitting between them. Germline lookup yields CDR1 MNHEY and CDR2 SMNVEV (reference sequence). Here the CDR3 reads CASSSTGGATEAFF. DNA for the CDR3: TGTGCCAGCAGTTCGACGGGCGGGGCCACTGAAGCTTTCTTT.

This clonotype was detected ten times or more. CDR3 coding DNA: TGTGCCAGCAGTTACGCTGACACTGAAGCTTTCTTT. Translation: CASSYADTEAFF. The chain links TRBV6-5 to TRBJ1-1; no reliable D call. The CDR3 runs 12 residues. Germline CDR1 is MNHEY and CDR2 is SVGAGI. Trimming took 2 bases from V and 3 from J, leaving 4 bases between them.

Points on this clonotype: The conserved final phenylalanine or tryptophan is absent from the CDR3, which likely points to a read error. This rearrangement joins TRBV19 to TRBJ1-1; maybe TRBD1 (6 bases). This CDR3 is 15 amino acids long. From germline, CDR1 is LNHDA and CDR2 SQIVND (reference sequence). Trimming left V 6 bases short and J 4 bases short, with 18 bases between. In nucleotides, the CDR3 is TGTGCCAGTAGGGCCGGGACAAGGTGGGGCACTGAAGCTTTCCTT. Residues: CASRAGTRWGTEAFL.

This clonotype occurred many times. The chain couples TRBV20-1 to TRBJ1-4; a weak D match, TRBD1 (6 bases). Germline assignment: CDR1 DFQATT and CDR2 SNEGSKA (reference sequence). Trimming removed 6 bases from V and 8 bases from J, with 22 bases in between. The CDR3 sequence is 15 residues long. The CDR3 is CSAYVTGLSGEKLFF. The CDR3 DNA follows: TGCAGTGCGTACGTTACAGGGCTGAGTGGCGAAAAACTGTTTTTT.

At least ten counts were recorded for this clonotype. The V call is TRBV2, the J call TRBJ1-4; 8 positions agree with TRBD1. The CDR3 contains 15 residues. Germline V gene lookup returns CDR1 SNHLY and CDR2 FYNNEI. V lost 3 bases and J lost 2; bases outside the gene matches: 2. In DNA, the CDR3 is TGTGCCAGCAGTGACAGGGGGCATACTAATGAAAAACTGTTTTTT. This encodes CASSDRGHTNEKLFF.

CDR3 sequence reads: CASSYERLAGSLDTQYF. CDR3 nucleotides: TGTGCCAGCAGCTACGAAAGACTAGCGGGGAGTTTGGATACGCAGTATTTT. The chain is built from TRBV7-9 and TRBJ2-3; 11 bases align to TRBD2. Germline V gene sequence: CDR1 SEHNR, CDR2 FQNEAQ (reference sequence). Germline trimming cut 4 bases from V and 6 bases from J; bases unmatched to any gene: 12. CDR3 size: 17 residues.

This clonotype was found a few times. This sequence joins TRBV7-9 and TRBJ2-7; 9 bases map to TRBD1. The junction had 17 bases not matched to a gene; V was cut back by 7 bases and J by 4 bases. The CDR3 spans 17 residues. Germline V lookup: CDR1 SEHNR, CDR2 FQNEAQ (reference sequence). CDR3 DNA sequence: TGTGCCAGCACACCCTCGACGCCTGGGACAGGGAGTTACGAGCAGTACTTC. Amino acids: CASTPSTPGTGSYEQYF.

This clonotype has a count of ten or more. The chain carries TRBV7-9 and TRBJ1-2; 7 bases fit TRBD1. In germline, CDR1 is SEHNR, CDR2 FQNEAQ (reference sequence). V lost 3 bases, J lost 5 bases, and 15 bases stayed unmatched. This CDR3 has 17 residues. The CDR3 nucleotides read TGTGCCAGCAGCTTCTTATCCGGGACAGAAGTGAGATATGGCTACACCTTC. It yields the protein CASSFLSGTEVRYGYTF.

The chain joins TRBV20-1 to TRBJ2-1; 7 bases align to TRBD2. Germline loops: CDR1 DFQATT, CDR2 SNEGSKA (reference sequence). V was clipped by 1 base and J by 10 bases; unmatched bases: 13. CDR3 size: 15 residues. The CDR3 nucleotides read TGCAGTGCTAGAGCCCCCAGCGGGACCCGAGGAGAGCAGTTCTTC. Translating it yields CSARAPSGTRGEQFF.

This clonotype has just one count. The gene calls are TRBV27 and TRBJ2-7; D is unclear. This CDR3 contains 9 residues. The germline V gene has CDR1 MNHEY and CDR2 SMNVEV (reference sequence). The DNA for the CDR3 is TGTGCCAGCAGTTTTGAACCGATCGTC. It is translated as CASSFEPIV.

This clonotype occurred a few times. The J gene is TRBJ2-1, the V gene TRBV12-3 or TRBV12-4; D possibly corresponds to TRBD1 (5 bases). V lost 8 bases and J lost 0, with 20 bases in between. CDR3 length: 17 amino acids. CDR3 protein: CASLIRQQKSSYNEQFF. CDR3 nucleotide sequence: TGTGCCAGCCTTATACGACAGCAGAAAAGCTCCTACAATGAGCAGTTCTTC.

There are many counts of this clonotype. CDR3 loop: CASGAGVYEQYF. CDR3 sequence (DNA): TGTGCCAGTGGGGCGGGAGTCTACGAGCAGTACTTC. The rearrangement joins TRBV19 to TRBJ2-7, with 7 bases that match TRBD2. Trimming at V came to 8 bases and at J to 3 bases, leaving 4 bases not matched to a gene. Per germline, CDR1 LNHDA and CDR2 SQIVND (reference sequence). The CDR3 sequence is 12 residues long.

This clonotype was observed many times. The genes are TRBV11-2 and TRBJ2-3; D may correspond to TRBD1 or TRBD2 (6 bases each). This CDR3 has 16 amino acids. Trimming shortened V by 5 bases and J by 3 bases, and 18 bases separated the two germline ends. Germline-derived CDR1 and CDR2 are SGHAT and FQNNGV. The CDR3 DNA reads TGTGCCAGCAGCCCCTTCGGCGAAGGGGGGACAGATACGCAGTATTTT. Protein product: CASSPFGEGGTDTQYF.

With respect to this clonotype: This sequence is one base from a far larger clone and is likely a read error. V is TRBV6-1 and J is TRBJ2-4, with D hard to call. The germline gives CDR1 MNHNS, CDR2 SASEGT. Trimming left V 2 bases short and J 0 bases short, with 8 bases between. This CDR3 spans 15 amino acids. The CDR3 region has the DNA TGTGCCAGCAGTGAAAGGAATCTAGCCAAAAACATTCAGTACTTC. It codes for CASSERNLAKNIQYF.

This clonotype occurred a few times. A much larger clone sits a single nucleotide away, making a read error possible. The chain is built from TRBV29-1 and TRBJ2-1; D perhaps matches TRBD2 (6 bases). V shed 6 bases and J shed 8 bases, with 26 bases lying between them. The V gene's germline CDR1 is SQVTM and CDR2 ANQGSEA. The CDR3 is made up of 16 amino acids. CDR3 DNA sequence: TGCAGCGTCTCGAAGGCGCGGGATCCTTCAGCCCATGAGCAGTTCTTC. Protein: CSVSKARDPSAHEQFF.

This clonotype was picked up many times. The chain has TRBV20-1 and TRBJ2-1; possible D gene TRBD1, 6 bases. The CDR3 has 14 amino acids. V was clipped by 6 bases and J by 0 bases, with 12 bases between them. CDR1 is DFQATT and CDR2 is SNEGSKA in the germline V gene (reference sequence). CDR3 amino acids: CSAEGQNSYNEQFF. CDR3 nucleotide sequence: TGCAGTGCAGAAGGACAGAACTCCTACAATGAGCAGTTCTTC.

This clonotype was observed many times. The chain uses TRBV30 and TRBJ1-6; no clear D. CDR3 size: 14 residues. V lost 2 bases and J 3 bases, leaving 8 bases between the germline ends. CDR1 is GTSNPN, CDR2 SVGIG, per germline (reference sequence). DNA for the CDR3: TGTGCCTGGAGTCCGGGAAGCTATAATTCACCCCTCCACTTT. Protein product: CAWSPGSYNSPLHF.

This clonotype has a handful of counts. The chain has TRBV13 and TRBJ2-7; D may match TRBD1 or TRBD2 (5 bases each). V lost 5 bases to trimming and J lost 1 base, with 12 bases between them. Per germline, CDR1 PRHDT and CDR2 FYEKMQ (reference sequence). The CDR3 has 14 residues. CDR3 loop: CASSQRDGSYEQYF. The CDR3 DNA reads TGTGCCAGCAGCCAACGGGACGGATCCTACGAGCAGTACTTC.

This clonotype was picked up many times. The gene calls are TRBV10-3 and TRBJ1-1; D is ambiguous. The V end was cut by 1 base, the J end by 4 bases, with 13 bases between. This CDR3 has 15 residues. CDR1 is ENHRY and CDR2 is SYGVKD in the germline V gene. CDR3 sequence (DNA): TGTGCCATCAGTGAGTTCGAGGGCCCGAGCACTGAAGCTTTCTTT. Its translation is CAISEFEGPSTEAFF.

The chain carries TRBV7-2 and TRBJ2-5, with a possible D match to TRBD2 (5 bases). V gave up 5 bases and J gave up 7 bases, with 8 bases separating them. Germline values: CDR1 SGHTA, CDR2 FQGNSA. The CDR3 runs 11 residues. The CDR3 sequence: CASSRELTQYF. CDR3 bases: TGTGCCAGCAGCCGGGAATTGACCCAGTACTTC.